Below are 23 T cell receptor beta chains sequenced from a single sample in a study of Ad26.COV2.S vaccination and SARS-CoV-2 variants. Described treatment: some 20 received Ad26.COV2.S at low or high dose, single or two shots; about 5 received placebo; per-sample allocation not given. Repertoires come from day 63 after the first vaccine or placebo injection. Clones were sequenced by immunoSEQ multiplex PCR, and TCRdb holds only the in-frame ones, with some missing. The table shows around 400,000 clones, with 75% to 95% occurring only once. Sequencing used peripheral blood, obtained in a trial of Ad26.COV2.S vaccine versus placebo. These receptors came from a person between 18 and 65 years old who received the Ad26.COV2.S COVID-19 vaccine or a placebo.

This rearrangement joins TRBV19 to TRBJ1-4, with D possibly matching TRBD1 (5 bases). The CDR3 extends over 14 amino acids. V lost 8 bases to trimming and J lost 0 bases, with 10 bases between them. Germline V gene sequence: CDR1 LNHDA, CDR2 SQIVND (reference sequence). The CDR3 coding sequence is TGTGCCAGTGCTACAGGAGCAACTAATGAAAAACTGTTTTTT. This codes for CASATGATNEKLFF.

The chain carries TRBV25-1 and TRBJ2-1; weak D call: TRBD1 (6 bases). The CDR3 loop spans 13 amino acids. Germline values: CDR1 MGHDK, CDR2 SYGVNS. V was shortened by 4 bases and J by 6 bases, with 10 bases between the two germline ends. The CDR3 nucleotides are TGTGCCAGCAGTGGGCAGGGGCTCAATGAGCAGTTCTTC. This codes for CASSGQGLNEQFF.

This clone was found once. This chain connects TRBV20-1 to TRBJ2-7; D is undetermined. Trimming took 0 bases from V and 6 from J, leaving 6 bases between them. The CDR3 has 11 amino acids. Germline V gene lookup returns CDR1 DFQATT and CDR2 SNEGSKA (reference sequence). The CDR3 region is CSARDSREQYF. CDR3 nucleotide sequence: TGCAGTGCTAGAGATTCCCGCGAGCAGTACTTC.

V and J are TRBV6-2 or TRBV6-3 and TRBJ1-3, with D possibly matching TRBD1 (5 bases). Germline CDR1 is MNHEY and CDR2 is SVGEGT. V was shortened by 6 bases and J by 0 bases, with 12 bases between the two germline ends. This CDR3 is built from 15 residues. This chain's CDR3 is CASSSGRLSGNTIYF. The CDR3 coding sequence is TGTGCCAGCAGCTCGGGACGCCTCTCTGGAAACACCATATATTTT.

CDR3 bases: TGTGCCAGCAGCGTAGGGCAGAGCGGGAGGTACGAGCAGTACTTC. Its protein product is CASSVGQSGRYEQYF. The chain links TRBV9 to TRBJ2-7; the match to TRBD2 covers 9 bases. In germline, CDR1 is SGDLS, CDR2 YYNGEE. V shed 0 bases, J shed 4 bases, and the junction held 5 bases outside the gene matches. This CDR3 contains 15 residues.

The chain couples TRBV28 to TRBJ1-1, with TRBD1 as a possible D gene (5 bases). This CDR3 spans 13 amino acids. The V gene lost 4 bases and the J gene lost 6 bases, with 12 bases spanning the gap. Per the germline V gene, CDR1 is MDHEN and CDR2 is SYDVKM. The CDR3 loop reads CASSSRRGAEAFF. For the CDR3, the DNA is TGTGCCAGCAGTTCCCGAAGGGGAGCTGAAGCTTTCTTT.

The CDR3 loop is CASSLDTSGQRGNEQFF. The CDR3 DNA follows: TGTGCCAGCAGCCTTGATACTAGCGGGCAACGGGGCAATGAGCAGTTCTTC. The chain combines TRBV5-8 with TRBJ2-1; 9 bases are shared with TRBD2. Looked up from germline, CDR1 is SGHTS and CDR2 is YDEGEE. CDR3 length: 17 residues. The V gene end was trimmed by 4 bases and the J gene end by 6 bases; junction bases not matched to a gene: 14.

The chain links TRBV18 to TRBJ1-1; D gene unclear. Trimming stripped 0 bases from V and 0 bases from J, with 14 bases between. CDR1 KGHSH and CDR2 LQKENI come from the germline V gene. This CDR3 has 17 residues. CDR3 protein: CASSPPNSRAVNTEAFF. The DNA for the CDR3 is TGTGCCAGCTCACCACCTAACAGCCGGGCCGTGAACACTGAAGCTTTCTTT. Combining the CDR3 with reference TRBV18 and TRBJ1-1 gives the whole variable domain NAGVMQNPRHLVRRRGQEARLRCSPMKGHSHVYWYRQLPEEGLKFMVYLQKENIIDESGMPKERFSAEFPKEGPSILRIQQVVRGDSAAYFCASSPPNSRAVNTEAFFGQGTRLTVV.

Comments on this clone: The sample contains more than one DNA sequence encoding this CDR3. The chain combines TRBV5-1 with TRBJ1-2, with 8 nucleotides matching TRBD1. In germline, CDR1 is SGHRS, CDR2 YFSETQ. CDR3 length: 14 residues. The trim removed 2 bases at V and 4 bases at J, leaving 4 bases unmatched. The DNA for the CDR3 is TGCGCCAGCAGCTTAGGACAGGGTAGCTATGGCTACACCTTC. This translates into CASSLGQGSYGYTF.

This clone has a handful of counts. V usage is TRBV29-1 and J usage is TRBJ2-1; D might be TRBD2 (6 bases). The CDR3 contains 14 residues. CDR1 and CDR2 (germline): SQVTM, ANQGSEA. V lost 7 bases to trimming and J lost 2 bases, with 15 bases between them. CDR3 loop: CSAGGGQAYNEQFF. In nucleotides, the CDR3 is TGCAGCGCGGGCGGAGGGCAGGCCTACAATGAGCAGTTCTTC.

The rearrangement joins TRBV3-1 (or the pseudogene TRBV3-2) to TRBJ2-5, with 7 bases aligning to TRBD1. The CDR3 totals 16 residues. Germline V lookup: CDR1 LGHDT, CDR2 YNNKEL (reference sequence). With V trimmed by 4 bases and J by 3 bases, 11 bases remained unmatched. The CDR3 region has the DNA TGTGCCAGCAGCCGCGGAACCGGGACAGCAGAAGAGACCCAGTACTTC. Its protein is CASSRGTGTAEETQYF.

The chain is built from TRBV27 and TRBJ1-5; D gene ambiguous. Trimming stripped 8 bases from V and 2 bases from J, with 16 bases between. Germline assignment: CDR1 MNHEY and CDR2 SMNVEV (reference sequence). The CDR3 is 15 amino acids. The CDR3 protein is CASFTGVMGNQPQHF. The CDR3, as DNA: TGTGCCAGCTTTACCGGGGTCATGGGCAATCAGCCCCAGCATTTT.

Details on this clone: Other DNA sequences within the sample encode an identical CDR3. The CDR3 nucleotides are TGTGCCAGCAGCCTAGGACTAGCGGGAGCCTACGAGCAGTACTTC. Translating gives CASSLGLAGAYEQYF. V and J are TRBV11-2 and TRBJ2-7, with 13 bases lining up with TRBD2. The CDR3 covers 15 residues. Germline V gives CDR1 SGHAT, CDR2 FQNNGV. The J segment lost 2 bases and the V segment lost 5 bases, leaving 3 bases of the junction unmatched. Looking up the rest from reference TRBV11-2 and TRBJ2-7 gives the full variable domain: EAGVAQSPRYKIIEKRQSVAFWCNPISGHATLYWYQQILGQGPKLLIQFQNNGVVDDSQLPKDRFSAERLKGVDSTLKIQPAKLEDSAVYLCASSLGLAGAYEQYFGPGTRLTVT.

The chain has TRBV13 and TRBJ2-1, with D unresolved. This CDR3 is built from 13 residues. Germline-derived CDR1 and CDR2 are PRHDT and FYEKMQ (reference sequence). Trimming cost V 0 bases and J 5 bases, with 5 bases left between them. The CDR3 DNA is TGTGCCAGCAGCTTAGGGGACGACAATGAGCAGTTCTTC. Encoded protein: CASSLGDDNEQFF.

The chain is built from TRBV4-3 and TRBJ2-2, with TRBD1 matching over 8 bases. This CDR3 has 16 residues. J gave up 5 bases and V 3 bases, and 8 bases lay outside the gene matches. Germline CDR1 reads LGHNA; CDR2 reads YSLEER. The CDR3: CASSHAGGWLTGELFF. In DNA, the CDR3 is TGCGCCAGCAGCCACGCAGGGGGCTGGCTAACCGGGGAGCTGTTTTTT.

The chain uses TRBV7-2 and TRBJ1-2; D ambiguous. The V and J ends lost 1 base and 4 bases respectively, with 13 bases between them. This CDR3 contains 15 residues. Germline V gene lookup returns CDR1 SGHTA and CDR2 FQGNSA. The CDR3 coding sequence is TGTGCCAGCAGCTTAGGGCAAGGCGGGCTCTATGGCTACACCTTC. This encodes CASSLGQGGLYGYTF.

The chain recombines TRBV7-2 with TRBJ1-5; a weak D match, TRBD1 (6 bases). V was shortened by 1 base and J by 5 bases, with 12 bases between the two germline ends. The CDR3 totals 15 residues. Germline V gives CDR1 SGHTA, CDR2 FQGNSA. CDR3 sequence: CASSLGTEDYQPQHF. The CDR3 DNA reads TGTGCCAGCAGCTTAGGGACAGAAGACTATCAGCCCCAGCATTTT.

This chain joins TRBV2 and TRBJ2-7; 7 bases agree with TRBD1. The trim removed 7 bases at V and 6 bases at J, leaving 12 bases unmatched. Germline V CDR1 and CDR2: SNHLY, FYNNEI. This CDR3 is 14 amino acids long. The CDR3 region has the DNA TGTGCCAGCACTAACAGGGGCCACCCTGCCGAGCAGTACTTC. Amino acid sequence: CASTNRGHPAEQYF.

This sequence joins TRBV7-7 and TRBJ2-3; TRBD2 agrees at 7 bases. The length of the CDR3 is 15 residues. From germline, CDR1 is SSHAT and CDR2 FNYEAQ (reference sequence). Trimming removed 5 bases from V and 4 bases from J; junction bases left unmatched: 9. CDR3 sequence (DNA): TGTGCCAGCAGCAGAACCGGGACTAAACCAGATACGCAGTATTTT. Translation: CASSRTGTKPDTQYF.

In nucleotides, the CDR3 is TGTGCCAGCAGCCCACAGGGGGCGATGAACACTGAAGCTTTCTTT. It yields the protein CASSPQGAMNTEAFF. The chain has TRBV7-8 and TRBJ1-1; 9 nucleotides agree with TRBD1. CDR1 and CDR2 from the germline V gene are SGHVS and FQNEAQ. V gave up 5 bases and J gave up 0 bases; unmatched junction bases: 4. The CDR3 spans 15 residues. Together with reference TRBV7-8 and TRBJ1-1, the CDR3 gives the full variable domain: GAGVSQSPRYKVAKRGQDVALRCDPISGHVSLFWYQQALGQGPEFLTYFQNEAQLDKSGLPSDRFFAERPEGSVSTLKIQRTQQEDSAVYLCASSPQGAMNTEAFFGQGTRLTVV.

This sequence joins TRBV18 and TRBJ2-3; no definite D call. Germline CDR1 and CDR2: KGHSH and LQKENI. The CDR3 loop spans 13 amino acids. The ends were cut back, 3 bases at V and 2 bases at J, with 6 bases in the middle. CDR3 residues: CASSPGNTDTQYF. Written as DNA, the CDR3 is TGTGCCAGCTCACCTGGGAACACAGATACGCAGTATTTT.

The CDR3 protein is CASSQTEGKLFF. The CDR3 DNA reads as TGTGCCAGCAGCCAGACGGAGGGAAAACTGTTTTTT. The chain carries TRBV3-1 (or the pseudogene TRBV3-2) and TRBJ1-4; no definite D call. The CDR3 is 12 amino acids. Trimming removed 3 bases from V and 10 bases from J, with 9 bases in between. Per germline, CDR1 LGHDT and CDR2 YNNKEL (reference sequence).

This chain links TRBV10-3 with TRBJ2-5; D call uncertain. Trimming pared 3 bases from V and 1 base from J, leaving 12 bases between. CDR1 and CDR2 (germline): ENHRY, SYGVKD. This CDR3 is 15 amino acids long. The DNA for the CDR3 is TGTGCCATCAGTGACCCCAGGCGTTCCCAAGAGACCCAGTACTTC. It is translated as CAISDPRRSQETQYF.